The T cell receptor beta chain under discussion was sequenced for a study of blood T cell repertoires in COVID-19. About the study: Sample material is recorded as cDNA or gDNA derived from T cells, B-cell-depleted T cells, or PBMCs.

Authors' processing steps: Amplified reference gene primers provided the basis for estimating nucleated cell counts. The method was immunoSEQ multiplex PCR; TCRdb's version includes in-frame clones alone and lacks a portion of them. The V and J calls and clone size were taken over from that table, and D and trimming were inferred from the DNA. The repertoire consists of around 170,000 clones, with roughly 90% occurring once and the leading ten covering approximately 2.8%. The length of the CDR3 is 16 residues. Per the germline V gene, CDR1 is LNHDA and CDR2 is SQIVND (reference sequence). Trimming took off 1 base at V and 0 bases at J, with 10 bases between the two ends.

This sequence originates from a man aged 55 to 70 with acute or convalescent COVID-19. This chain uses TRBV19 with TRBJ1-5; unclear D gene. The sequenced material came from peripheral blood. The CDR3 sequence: CASSIGAGNSNQPQHF. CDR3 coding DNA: TGTGCCAGTAGTATAGGAGCAGGAAATAGCAATCAGCCCCAGCATTTT.